The 16 T cell receptor beta chains below were found in one sample sequenced in a study of OX40 agonist ivuxolimab in advanced cancers. Produced via immunoSEQ multiplex PCR; TCRdb's table is partial and in-frame only. The data contain about 69,000 clones, roughly 90% of them singletons. The sample in question was CD4+ or CD8+ T cells sorted from blood, obtained in a trial of the OX40 agonist ivuxolimab. Source of these receptors: an adult with an advanced solid tumor such as melanoma, head and neck, liver or kidney cancer.

The chain recombines TRBV7-6 with TRBJ1-6, with a weak D call TRBD1 (5 bases). The CDR3 consists of 16 residues. With 1 base removed from V and 4 bases from J, the gap between germline ends came to 11 bases. Germline CDR1 is SGHVS and CDR2 is FNYEAQ. CDR3 DNA sequence: TGTGCCAGCAGCTTAGAGGGACCGACTTATAATTCACCCCTCCACTTT. Translated: CASSLEGPTYNSPLHF.

The chain has TRBV5-4 and TRBJ1-5; D is unclear. CDR3 length equals 15 residues. Germline loops: CDR1 SGHNT, CDR2 YYREEE (reference sequence). Trimming took off 2 bases at V and 2 bases at J, with 11 bases between the two ends. In DNA, the CDR3 is TGTGCCAGCAGCTTCGGACCTCCTGGCAATCAGCCCCAGCATTTT. This encodes CASSFGPPGNQPQHF.

The chain combines TRBV5-8 with TRBJ1-2, with no clear D. The CDR3 is 12 amino acids. CDR1 is SGHTS and CDR2 is YDEGEE in the germline V gene. V was trimmed by 5 bases and J by 6 bases, leaving 11 bases between them. For the CDR3, the DNA is TGTGCCAGCAGGTCCGGGGAGAATGGCTACACCTTC. This gives the protein CASRSGENGYTF.

Comment on this clone: The same CDR3 also results from other DNA sequences found in this sample. The J gene is TRBJ1-5, the V gene TRBV5-6; D unclear. The V gene's germline CDR1 is SGHDT and CDR2 YYEEEE. This CDR3 spans 14 amino acids. V was shortened by 4 bases and J by 0 bases, with 8 bases between the two germline ends. CDR3 sequence: CASSRRHSNQPQHF. In DNA, the CDR3 is TGTGCCAGCAGCCGACGACATAGCAATCAGCCCCAGCATTTT.

The chain combines TRBV11-2 with TRBJ2-3; D ambiguous. V gave up 1 base and J gave up 2 bases, with 13 bases separating them. CDR1 and CDR2 from the germline V gene are SGHAT and FQNNGV. CDR3 length: 16 residues. The DNA for the CDR3 is TGTGCCAGCAGCTTAGGAGCGTCTCCCACCACAGATACGCAGTATTTT. Protein: CASSLGASPTTDTQYF.

Here the CDR3 DNA reads TGTGCCAGCAGCCCAGTCAGGGGGGCTGAAAAACTGTTTTTT. Translated, it gives CASSPVRGAEKLFF. The chain uses TRBV11-2 and TRBJ1-4; TRBD1 agrees at 7 bases. Per the germline V gene, CDR1 is SGHAT and CDR2 is FQNNGV. Trimming at V came to 5 bases and at J to 7 bases, leaving 7 bases not matched to a gene. This CDR3 region has 14 residues.

The chain joins TRBV9 to TRBJ2-1; possible D gene TRBD2, 6 bases. The CDR3 length is 13 residues. Looked up from germline, CDR1 is SGDLS and CDR2 is YYNGEE. Between the trimmed V and J ends, which lost 1 base and 8 bases, there was a span of 10 bases. Here the CDR3 reads CASSVSGSHEQFF. The CDR3 nucleotides are TGTGCCAGCAGCGTATCCGGGAGCCATGAGCAGTTCTTC. Together with reference TRBV9 and TRBJ2-1, the CDR3 gives the full variable domain: DSGVTQTPKHLITATGQRVTLRCSPRSGDLSVYWYQQSLDQGLQFLIQYYNGEERAKGNILERFSAQQFPDLHSELNLSSLELGDSALYFCASSVSGSHEQFFGPGTRLTVL.

This chain uses TRBV18 with TRBJ2-7; tentatively, D is TRBD1 or TRBD2 (5 bases each). This CDR3 has 11 amino acids. Trimming took 7 bases from V and 6 from J, leaving 10 bases between them. The germline CDR1 and CDR2 sequences are KGHSH and LQKENI. CDR3 amino acids: CASWDEREQYF. Written as DNA, the CDR3 is TGTGCCAGCTGGGACGAACGCGAGCAGTACTTC.

The V and J genes are TRBV28 and TRBJ1-3; perhaps TRBD1 as D (5 bases). Germline assignment: CDR1 MDHEN and CDR2 SYDVKM. The CDR3 is made up of 15 amino acids. Trimming took 5 bases from V and 8 from J, leaving 19 bases between them. DNA of the CDR3: TGTGCCAGCAGTCCCGACGGGACGGGCGGATACACCATATATTTT. It is translated as CASSPDGTGGYTIYF.

This chain joins TRBV14 and TRBJ1-1; D call uncertain. Trimming removed 6 bases from V and 5 bases from J, with 13 bases in between. Germline-derived CDR1 and CDR2 are SGHDN and FVKESK. There are 13 residues in the CDR3. The CDR3 coding sequence is TGTGCCAGCAGTCCGGGTATTCTGACTGAAGCTTTCTTT. This translates into CASSPGILTEAFF.

In DNA, the CDR3 is TGTGCCAGCAGCGAAGGGGGAAACACCATATATTTT. The encoded protein is CASSEGGNTIYF. This chain uses TRBV7-6 with TRBJ1-3; no reliable D call. The ends were cut back, 5 bases at V and 4 bases at J, with 6 bases in the middle. Germline loops: CDR1 SGHVS, CDR2 FNYEAQ. This CDR3 is built from 12 residues.

This rearrangement joins TRBV28 to TRBJ2-2, with D maybe TRBD1 (6 bases). The V gene lost 6 bases and the J gene lost 6 bases, with 17 bases spanning the gap. This CDR3 contains 15 residues. Germline CDR1 is MDHEN and CDR2 is SYDVKM. CDR3 amino acids: CASRELDRKAGELFF. Here the CDR3 DNA reads TGTGCCAGCAGAGAACTTGACAGGAAGGCCGGGGAGCTGTTTTTT.

The rearrangement links TRBV6-6 to TRBJ1-5; a weak D match, TRBD1 (5 bases). Germline V CDR1 and CDR2: MNHNY, SVGAGI (reference sequence). Trimming removed 2 bases from V and 6 bases from J, with 14 bases in between. This CDR3 region has 15 residues. The CDR3 coding sequence is TGTGCCAGCAGTTACAAACGGGACGGGGGTCAGCCCCAGCATTTT. Encoded protein: CASSYKRDGGQPQHF.

The V call is TRBV28, the J call TRBJ2-1, with TRBD1 as a possible D gene (6 bases). Looked up from germline, CDR1 is MDHEN and CDR2 is SYDVKM. The CDR3 is made up of 16 amino acids. V lost 3 bases and J 0 bases, leaving 12 bases between the germline ends. The CDR3 region has the DNA TGTGCCAGCAGTTTGACAGGCATGAGCTCCTACAATGAGCAGTTCTTC. This codes for CASSLTGMSSYNEQFF.

The chain employs TRBV4-1 and TRBJ1-3, with D uncertain. CDR3 length: 17 amino acids. Germline loops: CDR1 MGHRA, CDR2 YSYEKL. The V and J ends lost 0 bases and 8 bases respectively, with 20 bases between them. CDR3 nucleotide sequence: TGCGCCAGCAGCCAAGACCCCCAGAGGGCCTCTTCGGACACCATATATTTT. Translating it yields CASSQDPQRASSDTIYF.

This clone has more than one count but fewer than ten. The chain couples TRBV30 to TRBJ1-2; D gene ambiguous. The germline V gene has CDR1 GTSNPN and CDR2 SVGIG (reference sequence). The CDR3 runs 11 residues. Trimming took off 4 bases at V and 0 bases at J, with 3 bases between the two ends. The CDR3 DNA follows: TGTGCCTGGACAGCTAACTATGGCTACACCTTC. Translation: CAWTANYGYTF.